The source of this T cell receptor (beta chain) is a study of siplizumab effects on memory and regulatory T cells. Whole-study findings and limits: Confirmatory evidence of suppressive function in proliferating siplizumab-culture Tregs was not obtained. Naive T cells seemed more diverse than memory cells and seemed major alloresponse contributors.

The data were produced by immunoSEQ multiplex PCR, yet TCRdb's version contains in-frame clones alone and is incomplete. The sample comprises approximately 3,600 clones, roughly 57% of which are singletons, and approximately 4.8% rests with the top ten. Concerning this clone itself: Its antigen remains unidentified.

Coculturing of the mixed lymphocyte reaction cells was performed at 37°C for six to seven days. Sequencing was carried out using CFSE-low (dividing) CD4+ T cells sorted from an allogeneic mixed lymphocyte reaction. The TCR was taken from a human donor in good health; the cells came from an allogeneic mixed lymphocyte reaction.

CDR3 nucleotides: TGTGCCAGCCACCTATCGGGTTACAATGAGCAGTTCTTC. This codes for CASHLSGYNEQFF. The chain recombines TRBV2 with TRBJ2-1; no reliable D call. CDR1 is SNHLY, CDR2 FYNNEI, per germline. CDR3 length: 13 amino acids. The germline V and J ends were trimmed by 8 bases and 4 bases, with 12 bases remaining between them.